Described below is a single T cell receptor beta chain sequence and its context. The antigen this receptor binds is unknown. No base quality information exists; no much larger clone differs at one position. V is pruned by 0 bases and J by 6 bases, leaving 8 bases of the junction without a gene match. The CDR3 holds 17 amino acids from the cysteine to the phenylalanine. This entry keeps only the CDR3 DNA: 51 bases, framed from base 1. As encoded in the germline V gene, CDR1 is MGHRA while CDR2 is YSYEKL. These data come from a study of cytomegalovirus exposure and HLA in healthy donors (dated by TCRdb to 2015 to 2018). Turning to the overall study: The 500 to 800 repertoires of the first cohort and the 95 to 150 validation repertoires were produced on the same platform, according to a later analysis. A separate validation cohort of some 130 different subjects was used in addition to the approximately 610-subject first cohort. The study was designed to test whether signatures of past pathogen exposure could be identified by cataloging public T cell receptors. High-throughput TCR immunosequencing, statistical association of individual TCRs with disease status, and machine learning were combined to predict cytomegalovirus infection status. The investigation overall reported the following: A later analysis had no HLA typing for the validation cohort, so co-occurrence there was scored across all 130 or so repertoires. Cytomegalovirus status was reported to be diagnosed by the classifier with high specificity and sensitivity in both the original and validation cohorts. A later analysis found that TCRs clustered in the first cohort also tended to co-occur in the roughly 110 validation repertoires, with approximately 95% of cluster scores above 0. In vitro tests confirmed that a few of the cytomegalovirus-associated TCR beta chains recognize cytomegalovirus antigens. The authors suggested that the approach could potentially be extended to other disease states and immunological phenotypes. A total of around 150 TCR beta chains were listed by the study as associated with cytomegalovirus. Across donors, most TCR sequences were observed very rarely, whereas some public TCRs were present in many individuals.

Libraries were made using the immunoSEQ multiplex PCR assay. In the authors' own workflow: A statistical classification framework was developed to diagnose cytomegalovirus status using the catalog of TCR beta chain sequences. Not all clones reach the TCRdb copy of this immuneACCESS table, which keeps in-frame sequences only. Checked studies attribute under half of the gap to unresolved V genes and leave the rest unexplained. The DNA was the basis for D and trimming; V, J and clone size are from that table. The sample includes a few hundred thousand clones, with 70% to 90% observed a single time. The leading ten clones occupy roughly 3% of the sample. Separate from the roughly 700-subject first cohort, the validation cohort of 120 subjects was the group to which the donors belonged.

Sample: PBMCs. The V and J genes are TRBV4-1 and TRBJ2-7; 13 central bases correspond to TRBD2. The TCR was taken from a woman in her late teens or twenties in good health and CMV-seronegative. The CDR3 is CASSQDRRTSGRSEQYF. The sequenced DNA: TGCGCCAGCAGCCAAGATCGGAGGACTAGCGGGAGAAGCGAGCAGTACTTC.